Following are 21 T cell receptor beta chains from one sample sequenced in a study of T cell repertoires in cytomegalovirus infection. TCRdb fed the reads into MiXCR, producing one record per CDR3 protein. The repertoire holds about 530,000 distinct CDR3 sequences, with around 27% as singletons. Sequenced sample: PBMCs. The receptors stem from a human donor in good health (CMV status not recorded). Some clones in this sample may be carry-over from other donors' samples.

This clonotype has at least ten counts. This chain links TRBV12-3 or TRBV12-4 with TRBJ2-5; possibly TRBD2 for D (6 bases). The CDR3 extends over 14 amino acids. The V and J ends lost 6 bases and 4 bases respectively, with 15 bases between them. CDR3 region: CASRDGSIVETQYF. Written as DNA, the CDR3 is TGTGCCAGCAGAGACGGGAGCATAGTAGAGACCCAGTACTTC.

The CDR3 loop is CASGTGMANEQFF. Written as DNA, the CDR3 is TGTGCCTCAGGGACAGGGATGGCCAATGAGCAGTTCTTC. This chain joins TRBV7-3 and TRBJ2-1; the match to TRBD1 covers 9 bases. Germline V CDR1 and CDR2: SGHTA, FQGTGA. This CDR3 has 13 residues. V shed 11 bases and J 6 bases; nucleotides not matched to a gene: 8.

With respect to this clonotype: Compared with germline, one end of the junction differs, possibly owing to a read error. The chain employs TRBV7-7 and TRBJ2-1; D gene unclear. CDR3 size: 14 residues. Germline CDR1 and CDR2: SSHAT and FNYEAQ (reference sequence). The chain's CDR3 is CASSLVGPNNEQFF. The DNA of the CDR3 is TGTGCTAGCAGCTTAGTTGGTCCAAACAATGAGCAGTTCTTC.

This clonotype was picked up a small number of times. The rearrangement joins TRBV4-3 to TRBJ2-2; D unclear. V lost 0 bases and J 8 bases, leaving 7 bases between the germline ends. The CDR3 is 13 residues long. CDR1 is LGHNA and CDR2 is YSLEER in the germline V gene. The CDR3 spells CASSQDLRGELFF. For the CDR3, the DNA is TGCGCCAGCAGCCAAGATTTGCGGGGGGAGCTGTTTTTT.

This clonotype has a count of ten or more. This chain connects TRBV7-8 to TRBJ1-2, with 10 bases identical to TRBD1. Germline V CDR1 and CDR2: SGHVS, FQNEAQ. V gave up 5 bases and J gave up 6 bases; unmatched junction bases: 9. The CDR3 runs to 15 residues. CDR3 nucleotide sequence: TGTGCCAGCAGCCTCCGGGACAGGGGATGGGATGGCTACACCTTC. It translates to CASSLRDRGWDGYTF. Full variable domain (remainder filled in from reference TRBV7-8 and TRBJ1-2): GAGVSQSPRYKVAKRGQDVALRCDPISGHVSLFWYQQALGQGPEFLTYFQNEAQLDKSGLPSDRFFAERPEGSVSTLKIQRTQQEDSAVYLCASSLRDRGWDGYTFGSGTRLTVV.

This clonotype occurred a few times. CDR3 in DNA: TGTGCCAGCAGGCCTACCGGGACTAGCGGGAGGGGGGAGCAGTTCTTC. It codes for CASRPTGTSGRGEQFF. The rearrangement joins TRBV12-3 or TRBV12-4 to TRBJ2-1, with 16 bases aligning to TRBD2. Losses at the gene ends were 6 bases for V and 10 bases for J; bases not matched to a gene: 9. This CDR3 comprises 16 residues.

This clonotype was observed at least ten times. The CDR3 DNA sequence: TGTGCCAGCAGCCCTTGGCGAGCGGGCACCTACGAGCAGTACTTC. Its protein is CASSPWRAGTYEQYF. The chain carries TRBV7-2 and TRBJ2-7; tentative D call: TRBD2 (6 bases). The germline V gene has CDR1 SGHTA and CDR2 FQGNSA. V was cut by 5 bases and J by 2 bases, with 16 bases left in between. The length of the CDR3 is 15 residues.

This clonotype came up a few times. This sequence joins TRBV28 and TRBJ1-2; D is ambiguous. The CDR3 is made up of 13 amino acids. V lost 6 bases and J lost 4, with 12 bases in between. Germline V gene lookup returns CDR1 MDHEN and CDR2 SYDVKM. The CDR3 spells CASSPQWGYGYTF. The CDR3 DNA is TGTGCCAGCAGCCCGCAGTGGGGCTATGGCTACACCTTC.

DNA for the CDR3: TGTGCCAGTAGTACCACAGGGCCCCAGCATTTT. Protein product: CASSTTGPQHF. The rearrangement uses TRBV19 and TRBJ1-5, with D possibly TRBD1 on 5 matching bases. V was cut by 4 bases and J by 9 bases, with 7 bases left in between. Germline CDR1 reads LNHDA; CDR2 reads SQIVND (reference sequence). This CDR3 comprises 11 residues.

The chain is built from TRBV12-5 and TRBJ2-2; 8 nucleotides line up with TRBD1. The V and J ends lost 2 bases and 3 bases, in that order; junction bases with no gene match: 5. The CDR3 contains 16 residues. Germline CDR1 reads LGHNT; CDR2 reads FRNRAP. CDR3 sequence reads: CASGLILTGDTGELFF. The CDR3, as DNA: TGTGCTAGTGGTTTGATCCTGACAGGGGACACCGGGGAGCTGTTTTTT. Using reference TRBV12-5 and TRBJ2-2 for the parts outside the CDR3, the full variable domain is DARVTQTPRHKVTEMGQEVTMRCQPILGHNTVFWYRQTMMQGLELLAYFRNRAPLDDSGMPKDRFSAEMPDATLATLKIQPSEPRDSAVYFCASGLILTGDTGELFFGEGSRLTVL.

This sequence joins TRBV2 and TRBJ2-4; perhaps TRBD1 as D (6 bases). This CDR3 comprises 15 residues. Germline CDR1 SNHLY, CDR2 FYNNEI. The germline V and J ends were trimmed by 9 bases and 0 bases, with 15 bases remaining between them. CDR3 DNA sequence: TGTGCCAGGGGATCAGGGGCCGAAGCCAAAAACATTCAGTACTTC. It codes for CARGSGAEAKNIQYF.

This clonotype was observed a handful of times. The rearrangement uses TRBV7-9 and TRBJ1-4; D remains unclear. Per germline, CDR1 SEHNR and CDR2 FQNEAQ (reference sequence). V was clipped by 5 bases and J by 8 bases, with 15 bases between them. The CDR3 is 14 residues long. The chain's CDR3 is CASSRGGEREKLFF. The CDR3 DNA sequence: TGTGCCAGCAGCCGAGGCGGGGAGAGGGAAAAACTGTTTTTT.

On this clonotype: A much larger clonotype is one base distant, so this may be a read error. The rearrangement links TRBV7-2 to TRBJ2-5; D not resolved. The CDR3 sequence is 15 residues long. CDR1 is SGHTA, CDR2 FQGNSA, per germline. CDR3 sequence (DNA): TGTGCCAGCAGCTTTCGCGTCAGCCTACAAGAGACCCAGTCCTTC. This codes for CASSFRVSLQETQSF.

This clonotype was found a few times. The rearrangement links TRBV20-1 to TRBJ1-1; D uncertain. Trimming stripped 7 bases from V and 1 base from J, with 16 bases between. The CDR3 contains 14 residues. In germline, CDR1 is DFQATT, CDR2 SNEGSKA (reference sequence). CDR3 DNA sequence: TGCAGTGTCCCGAATTTGAGGGAGAACACTGAAGCTTTCTTT. This codes for CSVPNLRENTEAFF.

The chain recombines TRBV11-3 with TRBJ2-2; possibly TRBD1 for D (5 bases). Between the trimmed V and J ends, which lost 0 bases and 6 bases, there was a span of 14 bases. Germline V gene lookup returns CDR1 SGHNT and CDR2 YENEEA. The CDR3 totals 16 residues. CDR3: CASSLDPGRRAGELFF. The CDR3 DNA reads as TGTGCCAGCAGCTTAGATCCAGGGCGACGCGCCGGGGAGCTGTTTTTT.

This clonotype was seen more than once but under ten times. V is TRBV7-2 and J is TRBJ2-1; 9 bases fit TRBD2. V lost 5 bases and J lost 8; bases outside the gene matches: 10. The CDR3 totals 15 residues. CDR1 is SGHTA, CDR2 FQGNSA, per germline. CDR3 nucleotide sequence: TGTGCCAGCAGCCAGGGTCTAGCGGGATTTTATGAGCAGTTCTTC. It is translated as CASSQGLAGFYEQFF.

This clonotype has only a few counts. The chain employs TRBV19 and TRBJ2-3, with a possible D match to TRBD2 (6 bases). This CDR3 has 19 residues. Germline CDR1 and CDR2: LNHDA and SQIVND (reference sequence). V lost 7 bases, J lost 1 base, and 27 bases lay in between. In nucleotides, the CDR3 is TGTGCCAGTACCCCACCCGGCCTTAGCGGACGTTATGGCACAGATACGCAGTATTTT. Translated: CASTPPGLSGRYGTDTQYF.

This clonotype was recorded at least ten times. CDR3 coding DNA: TGTGCCAGCAGCTTAGGAACGGGGGGCTCCTACAATGAGCAGTTCTTC. It translates to CASSLGTGGSYNEQFF. The J gene is TRBJ2-1, the V gene TRBV7-9; 7 nucleotides line up with TRBD2. Germline CDR1 is SEHNR and CDR2 is FQNEAQ (reference sequence). This CDR3 has 16 residues. J gave up 0 bases and V 1 base, and 3 bases lay outside the gene matches.

The chain employs TRBV5-6 and TRBJ2-5, with D perhaps matching TRBD2 (6 bases). The CDR3 is made up of 15 amino acids. Trimming took off 8 bases at V and 4 bases at J, with 21 bases between the two ends. Per germline, CDR1 SGHDT and CDR2 YYEEEE. The CDR3 sequence is CASRWGGGGRETQYF. CDR3 nucleotides: TGTGCCAGTAGGTGGGGTGGGGGAGGACGAGAGACCCAGTACTTC.

The chain has TRBV2 and TRBJ1-2, with 8 bases that match TRBD1. V lost 10 bases and J lost 3; bases outside the gene matches: 13. The CDR3 is 15 amino acids. CDR1 is SNHLY, CDR2 FYNNEI, per germline. The CDR3 loop is CAIQSGDRSYYGYTF. The DNA of the CDR3 is TGTGCCATCCAGTCCGGGGACAGGTCTTACTATGGCTACACCTTC.

This clonotype was picked up many times. V gene TRBV7-2 combines with J gene TRBJ2-7, with 7 bases matching TRBD2. V lost 5 bases, J lost 0 bases, and 4 bases stayed unmatched. The CDR3 totals 14 residues. Germline CDR1 SGHTA, CDR2 FQGNSA. The CDR3 reads CASSPGGSSYEQYF. CDR3 bases: TGTGCCAGCAGCCCCGGGGGGAGCTCCTACGAGCAGTACTTC.